This T cell receptor (beta chain) appears in the sequencing data of a study of blood T cell repertoires in COVID-19. Study overall: Both acute and convalescent COVID-19 samples were obtained from the United States, Italy and Spain.

This clone was seen more than once but under ten times. V lost 6 bases to trimming and J lost 3 bases, with 15 bases between them. Germline values: CDR1 MNHEY, CDR2 SMNVEV (reference sequence). The CDR3 runs to 15 residues. Measured with immunoSEQ multiplex PCR; TCRdb has only the in-frame clones, and not every one. Among roughly 60,000 clones listed, around 77% were seen once. Sequenced: peripheral blood. The sequence derives from a woman in her seventies with COVID-19, enrolled during active disease. The V call is TRBV27, the J call TRBJ1-5, with D possibly matching TRBD1 (6 bases). In DNA form, the CDR3 reads TGTGCCAGCAGACTACAGGGTATGGTCAATCAGCCCCAGCATTTT. It specifies CASRLQGMVNQPQHF.